Listed below are T cell receptor beta chains from one sample, sequenced in a study of blood T cell repertoires in COVID-19. Produced via immunoSEQ multiplex PCR; TCRdb's table is partial and in-frame only. In the table there are roughly 150,000 clones, 70% to 90% of which are singletons. Sequencing input: peripheral blood. The receptors were gathered from a woman aged 50 to 65 with COVID-19, enrolled during active disease. The CDR3 runs from the conserved cysteine through the conserved F or W. The D gene is left open where the match is weak. Part of the rows lack a size; the others show once, few, many or a class for expanded clones.

CDR3nt	CDR3aa	v_gene	j_gene	abundance	d_gene
TGTGCCAGCTCGATGGAACAGGGGGCGAGCTCCTACAATGAGCAGTTCTTC	CASSMEQGASSYNEQFF	TRBV18	TRBJ2-1	-	TRBD1
TGCGCCAGCAGCTTGAGCTTAGCGGGGGCCCAATACAATGAGCAGTTCTTC	CASSLSLAGAQYNEQFF	TRBV5-1	TRBJ2-1	few	TRBD2
TGTGCCAGCAGCACGTACAGGGGGCTTGGCTACACCTTC	CASSTYRGLGYTF	TRBV9	TRBJ1-2	-	TRBD1
TGCGCCAGCAGCCCGGGACAGGGGGCCTTTTTGGCCAAAAACATTCAGTACTTC	CASSPGQGAFLAKNIQYF	TRBV5-1	TRBJ2-4	once	TRBD1
TGTGCCAGCAGCTTAGATGGAGGCATCGGCTATGGCTACACCTTC	CASSLDGGIGYGYTF	TRBV7-2	TRBJ1-2	-	-
TGTGCCTGGAGTGTACAGGGGGGATCACCCCTCCACTTT	CAWSVQGGSPLHF	TRBV30	TRBJ1-6	once	TRBD1
TGCGCCAGCAGCCCCGGCGGGTTTGTCGAAAAACTGTTTTTT	CASSPGGFVEKLFF	TRBV10-1	TRBJ1-4	-	-
TGTGCCACCGATTTGGTTGGGCAGGGCACTGAAGCTTTCTTT	CATDLVGQGTEAFF	TRBV6-5	TRBJ1-1	once	-
TGTGCCTGGAGTGTACTGGGGGCCCGGGGAGATACGCAGTATTTT	CAWSVLGARGDTQYF	TRBV30	TRBJ2-3	once	-
TGTGCCAGCAGTTCACGGACAGGGAGTACCATATATTTT	CASSSRTGSTIYF	TRBV28	TRBJ1-3	-	TRBD1
TGTGCCACCTCTCGGGACAGGGGGAATTCACCCCTCCACTTT	CATSRDRGNSPLHF	TRBV27	TRBJ1-6	-	TRBD1
TGTGCCATCAGTGGGGGACAGGGACATAGTGAAGCTTTCTTT	CAISGGQGHSEAFF	TRBV10-3	TRBJ1-1	-	TRBD1
TGTGCCAGCAGCCCCGCCCCAAGCCCCGGGTGGCAGTACTTC	CASSPAPSPGWQYF	TRBV7-3	TRBJ2-7	-	-
TGTGCCAGCAGCCCCGGGACAGGGCACGAGACCCAGTACTTC	CASSPGTGHETQYF	TRBV11-2	TRBJ2-5	once	TRBD1
TGTGCCAGCTCACCACGTTCGGGGGGTGGAATAAACAATGAGCAGTTCTTC	CASSPRSGGGINNEQFF	TRBV18	TRBJ2-1	-	TRBD2
TGTGCCAGTAGTATTCTCACAGGGAACGAGCAGTACTTC	CASSILTGNEQYF	TRBV19	TRBJ2-7	-	-
TGTGCCAGCAGCTTAGACAGGGGGCCCTATGGCTACACCTTC	CASSLDRGPYGYTF	TRBV5-4	TRBJ1-2	-	TRBD1
TGTGCCAGCAGCTTAAGCAGGGAGGTTGGCTACACCTTC	CASSLSREVGYTF	TRBV7-9	TRBJ1-2	-	-
TGCGCCAGCAGCCAAGATAGGAGGGGGGGAACCTACGAGCAGTACTTC	CASSQDRRGGTYEQYF	TRBV4-1	TRBJ2-7	few	-
TGTGCCAGCAGCTTAGAAGGGGGACAGACAGAGACCCAGTACTTC	CASSLEGGQTETQYF	TRBV7-2	TRBJ2-5	-	TRBD1
TGTGCCAGCAGCACCGATGGAGAGGGGGCTGGGTGGCAGTACTTC	CASSTDGEGAGWQYF	TRBV28	TRBJ2-7	-	TRBD1
TGTGCCAGCAGCCAAGGCAGGGAGGTGCCCCAGCATTTT	CASSQGREVPQHF	TRBV3-1/TRBV3-2	TRBJ1-5	-	-